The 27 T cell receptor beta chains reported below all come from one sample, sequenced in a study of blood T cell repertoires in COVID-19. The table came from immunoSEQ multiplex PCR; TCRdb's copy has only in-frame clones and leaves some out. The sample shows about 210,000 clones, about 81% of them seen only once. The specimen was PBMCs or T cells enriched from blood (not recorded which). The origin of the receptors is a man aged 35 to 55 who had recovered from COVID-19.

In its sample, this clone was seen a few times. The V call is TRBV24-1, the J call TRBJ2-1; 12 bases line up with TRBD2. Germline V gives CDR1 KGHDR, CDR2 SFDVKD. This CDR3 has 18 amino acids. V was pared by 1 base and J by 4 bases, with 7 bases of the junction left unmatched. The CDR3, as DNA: TGTGCCACCAGTGATTTTGGTCTAGCGGGAGGGAAGTACAATGAGCAGTTCTTC. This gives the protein CATSDFGLAGGKYNEQFF.

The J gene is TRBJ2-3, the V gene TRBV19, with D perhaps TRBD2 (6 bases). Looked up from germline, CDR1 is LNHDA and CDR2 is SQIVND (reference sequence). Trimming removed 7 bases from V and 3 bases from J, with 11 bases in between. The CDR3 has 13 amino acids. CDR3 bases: TGTGCCAGTACTCTTAGCGGTACAGATACGCAGTATTTT. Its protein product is CASTLSGTDTQYF.

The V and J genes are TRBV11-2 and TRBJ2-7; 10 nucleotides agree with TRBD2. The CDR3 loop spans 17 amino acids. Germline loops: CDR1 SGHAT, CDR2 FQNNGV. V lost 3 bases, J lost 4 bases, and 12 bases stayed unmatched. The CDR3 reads CASSLVSGRYLEYEQYF. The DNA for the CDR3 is TGTGCCAGCAGCTTGGTTAGCGGGAGGTACCTTGAATACGAGCAGTACTTC.

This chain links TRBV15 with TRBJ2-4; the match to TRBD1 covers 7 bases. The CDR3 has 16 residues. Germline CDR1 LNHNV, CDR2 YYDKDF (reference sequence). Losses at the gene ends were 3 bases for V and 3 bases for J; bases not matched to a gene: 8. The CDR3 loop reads CATSRPGQRNKNIQYF. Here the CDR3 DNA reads TGTGCCACCAGCAGGCCGGGACAGAGAAACAAAAACATTCAGTACTTC.

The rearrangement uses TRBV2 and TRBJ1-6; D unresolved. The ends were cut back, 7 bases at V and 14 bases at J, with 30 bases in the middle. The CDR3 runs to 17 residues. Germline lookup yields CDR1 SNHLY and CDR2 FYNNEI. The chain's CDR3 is CASTSLSQGRAQFTLHF. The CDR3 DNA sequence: TGTGCCAGCACTTCTCTCTCTCAAGGGAGGGCCCAATTCACCCTCCACTTT.

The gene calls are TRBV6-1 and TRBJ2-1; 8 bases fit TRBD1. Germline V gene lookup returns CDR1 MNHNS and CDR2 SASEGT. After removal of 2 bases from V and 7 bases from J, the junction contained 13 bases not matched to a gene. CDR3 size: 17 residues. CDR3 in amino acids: CASSENPGQVWGNEQFF. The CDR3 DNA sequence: TGTGCCAGCAGTGAAAACCCGGGACAGGTTTGGGGGAATGAGCAGTTCTTC.

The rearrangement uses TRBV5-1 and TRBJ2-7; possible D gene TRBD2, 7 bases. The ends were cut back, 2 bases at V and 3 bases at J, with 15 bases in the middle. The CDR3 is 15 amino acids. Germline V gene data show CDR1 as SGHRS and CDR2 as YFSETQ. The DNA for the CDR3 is TGCGCCAGCAGCTTAGGGGGGGCTCCGCTCTACGAGCAGTACTTC. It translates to CASSLGGAPLYEQYF.

The DNA for the CDR3 is TGCAGCGCTGCGGCGGGGCAGAGGGTCCACGAGCAGTACTTC. Amino acid sequence: CSAAAGQRVHEQYF. The chain combines TRBV29-1 with TRBJ2-7; a possible D gene is TRBD2 (6 bases). V was cut by 7 bases and J by 5 bases, with 21 bases left in between. Germline V gene data show CDR1 as SQVTM and CDR2 as ANQGSEA. The CDR3 totals 14 residues.

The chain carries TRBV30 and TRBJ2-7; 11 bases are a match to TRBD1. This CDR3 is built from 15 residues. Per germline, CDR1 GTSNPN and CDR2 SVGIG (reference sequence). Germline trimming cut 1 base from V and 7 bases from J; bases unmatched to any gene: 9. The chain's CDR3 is CAWSGGGTGGREQYF. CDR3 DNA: TGTGCCTGGAGTGGGGGAGGGACAGGGGGTCGTGAGCAGTACTTC. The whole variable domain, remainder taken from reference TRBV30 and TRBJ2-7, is SQTIHQWPATLVQPVGSPLSLECTVEGTSNPNLYWYRQAAGRGLQLLFYSVGIGQISSEVPQNLSASRPQDRQFILSSKKLLLSDSGFYLCAWSGGGTGGREQYFGPGTRLTVT.

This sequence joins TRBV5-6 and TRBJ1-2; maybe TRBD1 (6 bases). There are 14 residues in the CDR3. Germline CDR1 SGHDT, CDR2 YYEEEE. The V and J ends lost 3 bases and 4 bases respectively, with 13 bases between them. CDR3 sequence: CASSSDIGGYGYTF. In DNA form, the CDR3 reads TGTGCCAGCAGCTCGGACATAGGGGGCTATGGCTACACCTTC.

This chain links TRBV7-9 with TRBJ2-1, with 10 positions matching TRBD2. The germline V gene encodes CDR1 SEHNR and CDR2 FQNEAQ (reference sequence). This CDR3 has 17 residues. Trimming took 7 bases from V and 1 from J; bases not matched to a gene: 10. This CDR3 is CASTSGGAGWSYNEQFF. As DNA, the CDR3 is TGTGCCAGCACGAGCGGGGGGGCCGGTTGGTCCTACAATGAGCAGTTCTTC.

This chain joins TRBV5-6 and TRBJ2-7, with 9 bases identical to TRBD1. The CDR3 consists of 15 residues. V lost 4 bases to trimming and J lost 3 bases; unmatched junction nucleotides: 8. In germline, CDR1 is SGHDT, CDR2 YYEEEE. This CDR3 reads CASSPTGTGIYEQYF. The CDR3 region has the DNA TGTGCCAGCAGCCCCACCGGGACAGGGATCTACGAGCAGTACTTC.

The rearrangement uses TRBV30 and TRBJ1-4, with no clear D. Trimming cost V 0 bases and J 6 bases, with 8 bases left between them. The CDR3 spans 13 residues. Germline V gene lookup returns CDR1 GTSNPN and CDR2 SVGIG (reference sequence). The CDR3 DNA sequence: TGTGCCTGGAGTGTACGGAGATATGAAAAACTGTTTTTT. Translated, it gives CAWSVRRYEKLFF.

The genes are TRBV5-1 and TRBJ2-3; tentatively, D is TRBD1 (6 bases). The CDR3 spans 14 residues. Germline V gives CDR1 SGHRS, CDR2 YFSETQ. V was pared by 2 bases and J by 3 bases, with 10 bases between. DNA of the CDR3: TGCGCCAGCAGCTTACAGGGAAGAACAGATACGCAGTATTTT. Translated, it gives CASSLQGRTDTQYF.

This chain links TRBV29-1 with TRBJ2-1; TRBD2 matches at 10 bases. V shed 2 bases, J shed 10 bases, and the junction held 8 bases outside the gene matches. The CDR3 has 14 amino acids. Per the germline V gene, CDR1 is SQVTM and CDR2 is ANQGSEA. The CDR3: CSVEYSGRAKEQFF. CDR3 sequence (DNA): TGCAGCGTTGAATACAGCGGGAGGGCCAAAGAGCAGTTCTTC.

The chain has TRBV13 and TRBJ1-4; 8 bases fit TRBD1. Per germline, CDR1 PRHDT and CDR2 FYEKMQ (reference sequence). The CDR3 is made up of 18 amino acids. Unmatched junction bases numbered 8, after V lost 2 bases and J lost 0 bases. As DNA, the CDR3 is TGTGCCAGCAGCTTACGGTTGCAGGGGGCTGCAACTAATGAAAAACTGTTTTTT. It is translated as CASSLRLQGAATNEKLFF.

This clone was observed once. The CDR3 bases are TGCGCCAGCAGCTTGGTGGGGCGGGAGAATGGCTACACCTTC. Residues: CASSLVGRENGYTF. The chain combines TRBV5-1 with TRBJ1-2; D might be TRBD1 (5 bases). CDR1 and CDR2 (germline): SGHRS, YFSETQ. CDR3 length equals 14 residues. Between the trimmed V and J ends, which lost 0 bases and 6 bases, there was a span of 12 bases.

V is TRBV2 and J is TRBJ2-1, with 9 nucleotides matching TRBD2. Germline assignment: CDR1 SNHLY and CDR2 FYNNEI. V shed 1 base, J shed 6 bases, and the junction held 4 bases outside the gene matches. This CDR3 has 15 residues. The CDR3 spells CASSEVAGERNEQFF. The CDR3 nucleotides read TGTGCCAGCAGTGAAGTAGCGGGAGAGCGCAATGAGCAGTTCTTC.

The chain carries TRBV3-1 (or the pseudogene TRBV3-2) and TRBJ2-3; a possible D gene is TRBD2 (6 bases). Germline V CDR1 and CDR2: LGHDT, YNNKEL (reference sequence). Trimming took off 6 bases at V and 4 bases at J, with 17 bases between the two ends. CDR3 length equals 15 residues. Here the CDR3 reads CASSPWDSSADTQYF. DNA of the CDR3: TGTGCCAGCAGTCCCTGGGACTCGTCAGCAGATACGCAGTATTTT.

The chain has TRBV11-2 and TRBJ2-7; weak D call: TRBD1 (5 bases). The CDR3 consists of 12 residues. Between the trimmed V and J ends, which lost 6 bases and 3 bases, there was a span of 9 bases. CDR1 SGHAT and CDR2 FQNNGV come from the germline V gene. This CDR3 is CASSPDSYEQYF. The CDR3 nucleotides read TGTGCCAGCAGTCCCGACAGCTACGAGCAGTACTTC.

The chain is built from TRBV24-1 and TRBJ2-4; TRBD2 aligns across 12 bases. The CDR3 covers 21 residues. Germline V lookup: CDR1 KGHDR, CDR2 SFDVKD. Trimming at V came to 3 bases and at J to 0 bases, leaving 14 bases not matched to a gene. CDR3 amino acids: CATSDLLAGGNFFLAKNIQYF. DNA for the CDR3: TGTGCCACCAGTGATCTACTAGCGGGAGGAAACTTTTTTCTAGCCAAAAACATTCAGTACTTC.

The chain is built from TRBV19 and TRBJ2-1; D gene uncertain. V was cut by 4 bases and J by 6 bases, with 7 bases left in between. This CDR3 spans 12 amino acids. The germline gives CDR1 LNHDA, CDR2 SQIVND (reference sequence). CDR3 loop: CASSKQVNEQFF. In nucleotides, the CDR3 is TGTGCCAGTAGTAAGCAGGTCAATGAGCAGTTCTTC.

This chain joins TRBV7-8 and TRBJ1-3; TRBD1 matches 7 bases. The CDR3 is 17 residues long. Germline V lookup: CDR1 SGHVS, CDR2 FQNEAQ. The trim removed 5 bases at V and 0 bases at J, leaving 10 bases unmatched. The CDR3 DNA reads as TGTGCCAGCAGCCCCAGACAGGGCCCAAGCTCTGGAAACACCATATATTTT. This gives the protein CASSPRQGPSSGNTIYF.

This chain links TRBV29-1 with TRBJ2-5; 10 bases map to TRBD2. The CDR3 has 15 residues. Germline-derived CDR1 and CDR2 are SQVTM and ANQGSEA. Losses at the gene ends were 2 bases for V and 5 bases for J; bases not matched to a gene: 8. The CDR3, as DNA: TGCAGCGTTGAACCAAGAGCGGGGGGGCCGGAGACCCAGTACTTC. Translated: CSVEPRAGGPETQYF.

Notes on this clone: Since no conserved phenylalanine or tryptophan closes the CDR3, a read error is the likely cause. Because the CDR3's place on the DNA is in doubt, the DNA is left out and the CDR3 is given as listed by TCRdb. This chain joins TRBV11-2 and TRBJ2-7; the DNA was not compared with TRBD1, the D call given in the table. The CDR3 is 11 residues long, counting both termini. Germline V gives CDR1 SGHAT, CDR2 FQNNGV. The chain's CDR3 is CASSNRTGREG.

CDR3 nucleotides: TGTGCCAGCCATTCTGGCAGGAGGGGAGCTTTCTTT. Protein sequence: CASHSGRRGAFF. This chain links TRBV7-2 with TRBJ1-1; D possibly corresponds to TRBD1 (5 bases). With 8 bases removed from V and 10 bases from J, the gap between germline ends came to 17 bases. Germline-derived CDR1 and CDR2 are SGHTA and FQGNSA. The CDR3 totals 12 residues. Full variable domain (remainder filled in from reference TRBV7-2 and TRBJ1-1): GAGVSQSPSNKVTEKGKDVELRCDPISGHTALYWYRQSLGQGLEFLIYFQGNSAPDKSGLPSDRFSAERTGGSVSTLTIQRTQQEDSAVYLCASHSGRRGAFFGQGTRLTVV.

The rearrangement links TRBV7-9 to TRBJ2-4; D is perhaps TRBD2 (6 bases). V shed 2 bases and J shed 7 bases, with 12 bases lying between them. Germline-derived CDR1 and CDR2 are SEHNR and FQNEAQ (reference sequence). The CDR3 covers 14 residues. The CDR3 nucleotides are TGTGCCAGCAGCTTAAGCGGGCCTGGGAACATTCAGTACTTC. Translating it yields CASSLSGPGNIQYF.